This entry concerns a single TCR beta chain. The antigen remains unidentified. Assay: immunoSEQ multiplex PCR; the TCRdb copy retains only in-frame clones and omits some. The data contain about 150,000 clones, approximately 89% of them seen just once; the ten biggest clones take up roughly 3.5%. These data are taken from a study of T cell responses to AZD1222 COVID-19 vaccine. General study points: Seropositive status at baseline applied to only 5 or 6 AZD1222 recipients. Clonal diversity was possibly underestimated; the donors were predominantly white British and more often female.

This CDR3 is 17 amino acids long. Germline V CDR1 and CDR2: SEHNR, FQNEAQ (reference sequence). The trim removed 4 bases at V and 8 bases at J, leaving 14 bases unmatched. The gene calls are TRBV7-9 and TRBJ1-4; TRBD1 aligns across 9 bases. Specimen: peripheral blood, collected on day 0 of MenACWY control vaccination. This TCR was sampled from an adult in good health. CDR3 DNA: TGTGCCAGCAGCTCGTTTGTCACAGGGGGCGTAGAGGAAAAACTGTTTTTT. Amino acid sequence: CASSSFVTGGVEEKLFF.